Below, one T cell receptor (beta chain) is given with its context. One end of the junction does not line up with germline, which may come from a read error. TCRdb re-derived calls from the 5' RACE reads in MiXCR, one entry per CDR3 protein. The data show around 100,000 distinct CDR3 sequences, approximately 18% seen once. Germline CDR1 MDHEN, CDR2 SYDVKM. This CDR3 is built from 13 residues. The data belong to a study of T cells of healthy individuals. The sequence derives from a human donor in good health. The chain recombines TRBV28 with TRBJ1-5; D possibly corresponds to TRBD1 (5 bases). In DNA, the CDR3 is TGTGCCAGCAGACCCGGGGCGTATCAACCCCAGCATTTT. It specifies CASRPGAYQPQHF. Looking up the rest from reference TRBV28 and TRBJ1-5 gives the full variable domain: DVKVTQSSRYLVKRTGEKVFLECVQDMDHENMFWYRQDPGLGLRLIYFSYDVKMKEKGDIPEGYSVSREKKERFSLILESASTNQTSMYLCASRPGAYQPQHFGDGTRLSIL.